One sample yielded the 7 T cell receptor beta chains listed below, sequenced in a study of spatial heterogeneity in lung cancer. TCRdb re-called the 5' RACE reads with MiXCR, one entry per CDR3 protein. Of approximately 11,000 distinct CDR3 sequences in the sample, less than 4% are singletons; the top ten hold 52%. Sample time point: sample taken at primary tumor resection. Whole RNA came from tumor, nontumor lung or frozen PBMC and was sequenced without being sorted. The sequenced sample was PBMCs, obtained at surgery. The receptors shown here come from a female donor with early-stage non-small cell lung cancer.

This clonotype was picked up many times. As an off-target read in a library built for alpha chains, this beta chain has a frequency of little significance. The chain recombines TRBV5-1 with TRBJ2-7, with D possibly TRBD1 on 5 matching bases. Germline lookup yields CDR1 SGHRS and CDR2 YFSETQ. Trimming took off 0 bases at V and 0 bases at J, with 10 bases between the two ends. The CDR3 extends over 15 amino acids. CDR3 amino acids: CASSLEPGASYEQYF. The CDR3 nucleotides read TGCGCCAGCAGCTTGGAACCTGGGGCCTCCTACGAGCAGTACTTC. Based on the CDR3 plus reference TRBV5-1 and TRBJ2-7, the full variable domain is KAGVTQTPRYLIKTRGQQVTLSCSPISGHRSVSWYQQTPGQGLQFLFEYFSETQRNKGNFPGRFSGRQFSNSRSEMNVSTLELGDSALYLCASSLEPGASYEQYFGPGTRLTVT.

Points on this clonotype: As an off-target read in a library built for alpha chains, this beta chain has a frequency of little significance. V usage is TRBV4-1 and J usage is TRBJ2-3, with 10 nucleotides matching TRBD2. V lost 0 bases and J lost 4; bases outside the gene matches: 4. Germline V gene data show CDR1 as MGHRA and CDR2 as YSYEKL. CDR3 length: 16 amino acids. The CDR3, as DNA: TGCGCCAGCAGCCAAGAGGTAGCGGGAGGCTCAGATACGCAGTATTTT. Its translation is CASSQEVAGGSDTQYF.

This clonotype has more than one count but fewer than ten. This beta chain slipped into a library made for alpha chains as a stray read, so its size is not meaningful. This chain uses TRBV24-1 with TRBJ2-5; D may match TRBD1 or TRBD2 (5 bases each). Germline V lookup: CDR1 KGHDR, CDR2 SFDVKD. The CDR3 loop spans 17 amino acids. The germline V and J ends were trimmed by 1 base and 4 bases, with 18 bases remaining between them. In DNA, the CDR3 is TGTGCCACCAGTGATTTACGGGACGGGGCCCCGTTAGAGACCCAGTACTTC. This translates into CATSDLRDGAPLETQYF.

This clonotype was observed at least ten times. This beta chain is an unintended read in a library built for alpha chains; its size means little. The chain carries TRBV30 and TRBJ2-7; perhaps TRBD2 as D (5 bases). This CDR3 has 11 amino acids. CDR1 and CDR2 (germline): GTSNPN, SVGIG (reference sequence). The V end lost 2 bases, the J end lost 3 bases, and 5 bases lay between the germline ends. The DNA for the CDR3 is TGTGCCTGGAGTCGGGACTACGAGCAGTACTTC. It specifies CAWSRDYEQYF.

With respect to this clonotype: Being off target in a library aimed at alpha chains, this beta chain has a size of little meaning. The V gene is TRBV24-1, the J gene TRBJ2-5; 12 nucleotides agree with TRBD1. The CDR3 spans 16 residues. The V and J ends lost 2 bases and 5 bases, in that order; junction bases with no gene match: 5. Germline CDR1 KGHDR, CDR2 SFDVKD. The CDR3 DNA reads as TGTGCCACCAGTGATTGGGGGACAGGGGGCAGGGAGACCCAGTACTTC. Translating it yields CATSDWGTGGRETQYF.

There are many counts of this clonotype. This beta chain was picked up by a library intended for alpha chains and is off target, so its count carries little meaning. The rearrangement joins TRBV30 to TRBJ2-7; TRBD2 aligns across 9 bases. With 0 bases clipped from V and 5 bases from J, the junction kept 11 bases outside the gene matches. CDR1 and CDR2 from the germline V gene are GTSNPN and SVGIG (reference sequence). This CDR3 region has 16 residues. CDR3 nucleotides: TGTGCCTGGAGTGTACCCTATGGCGGGAGGGCCGACGAGCAGTACTTC. This codes for CAWSVPYGGRADEQYF.

Many counts were recorded for this clonotype. Found in a library prepared for alpha chains, this beta chain is an off-target read, and its abundance has little meaning. This chain links TRBV7-2 with TRBJ2-7; D is unresolved. Germline V lookup: CDR1 SGHTA, CDR2 FQGNSA. V shed 3 bases and J shed 1 base, with 7 bases lying between them. This CDR3 contains 13 residues. The CDR3 DNA is TGTGCCAGCAGCTTCTTCGGGTCCTACGAGCAGTACTTC. Translation: CASSFFGSYEQYF.